Below, 30 T cell receptor beta chains from the same sample are listed, as sequenced in a study of cytomegalovirus exposure and HLA in healthy donors. Primers included in the PCR were 60 Vbeta and 13 Jbeta primers. Measured with immunoSEQ multiplex PCR; TCRdb has only the in-frame clones, and not every one. The sample is made up of about 200,000 clones, and the top ten hold less than 6.5% of it. Sequencing was done on a sample of PBMCs. Receptor source: a man in his thirties or forties in good health and CMV-seronegative.

The chain recombines TRBV18 with TRBJ2-7; the match to TRBD2 covers 8 bases. The CDR3 contains 15 residues. CDR1 and CDR2 (germline): KGHSH, LQKENI. V was pared by 3 bases and J by 1 base, with 5 bases of the junction left unmatched. The CDR3 loop reads CASSPSGGPSYEQYF. The CDR3 DNA follows: TGTGCCAGCTCACCCTCGGGGGGGCCTTCCTACGAGCAGTACTTC.

The chain couples TRBV7-3 to TRBJ1-1; possible D gene TRBD1, 5 bases. Trimming took off 5 bases at V and 0 bases at J, with 7 bases between the two ends. Germline CDR1 is SGHTA and CDR2 is FQGTGA. The CDR3 runs 13 residues. As DNA, the CDR3 is TGTGCCAGCAGCCTACAGGTGAACACTGAAGCTTTCTTT. It specifies CASSLQVNTEAFF.

The J gene is TRBJ2-7, the V gene TRBV20-1; no definite D call. Germline CDR1 reads DFQATT; CDR2 reads SNEGSKA (reference sequence). The CDR3 extends over 11 amino acids. V lost 5 bases, J lost 3 bases, and 8 bases lay in between. In DNA form, the CDR3 reads TGCAGTGCTCGACTCCTCTACGAGCAGTACTTC. It specifies CSARLLYEQYF.

The J gene is TRBJ2-1, the V gene TRBV7-2; TRBD2 matches 8 bases. Germline V gene lookup returns CDR1 SGHTA and CDR2 FQGNSA. This CDR3 has 16 residues. The ends lost 5 bases at V and 3 bases at J; junction bases unmatched: 9. CDR3 loop: CASSPQGAGVYNEQFF. The CDR3 DNA is TGTGCCAGCAGCCCCCAGGGAGCGGGGGTCTACAATGAGCAGTTCTTC.

The chain combines TRBV7-2 with TRBJ1-4, with D hard to call. Germline loops: CDR1 SGHTA, CDR2 FQGNSA. V was clipped by 4 bases and J by 4 bases, with 4 bases between them. The CDR3 extends over 12 amino acids. CDR3 sequence: CASSSYNEKLFF. CDR3 in DNA: TGTGCCAGCAGCTCTTATAATGAAAAACTGTTTTTT.

The J gene is TRBJ2-1, the V gene TRBV28; 10 nucleotides match TRBD1. The CDR3 is made up of 17 amino acids. Trimming cost V 5 bases and J 5 bases; bases outside gene matches: 12. CDR1 is MDHEN and CDR2 is SYDVKM in the germline V gene. For the CDR3, the DNA is TGTGCCAGCAGTGAGGGTCCAGGGACAGGGGTCCACAATGAGCAGTTCTTC. This sequence encodes CASSEGPGTGVHNEQFF.

The gene calls are TRBV5-6 and TRBJ1-6, with TRBD1 matching 8 bases. CDR1 and CDR2 from the germline V gene are SGHDT and YYEEEE. The CDR3 is 15 residues long. J gave up 10 bases and V 4 bases, and 10 bases lay outside the gene matches. CDR3 nucleotide sequence: TGTGCCAGCAGCCCCGACAGGGGCGCGAGGTCACCCCTCCACTTT. Residues: CASSPDRGARSPLHF.

This sequence joins TRBV6-6 and TRBJ1-1, with D perhaps TRBD1 (5 bases). The V gene lost 6 bases and the J gene lost 0 bases, with 11 bases spanning the gap. The CDR3 contains 14 residues. Per the germline V gene, CDR1 is MNHNY and CDR2 is SVGAGI (reference sequence). The CDR3 is CASSPGHMNTEAFF. The CDR3 bases are TGTGCCAGCAGCCCCGGACACATGAACACTGAAGCTTTCTTT.

The rearrangement uses TRBV28 and TRBJ1-1, with D possibly being TRBD1 (6 bases). The CDR3 is made up of 15 amino acids. In germline, CDR1 is MDHEN, CDR2 SYDVKM. Trimming took off 6 bases at V and 0 bases at J, with 14 bases between the two ends. CDR3 amino acids: CASSEGGALNTEAFF. DNA of the CDR3: TGTGCCAGCAGCGAAGGGGGGGCCCTGAACACTGAAGCTTTCTTT.

The chain is built from TRBV7-3 and TRBJ2-2; TRBD2 matches at 10 bases. The CDR3 extends over 18 amino acids. Unmatched junction bases numbered 9, after V lost 0 bases and J lost 5 bases. Germline CDR1 and CDR2: SGHTA and FQGTGA. CDR3 DNA sequence: TGTGCCAGCAGCTTAACGAGGGCTAGCGGGAGAGGTACCGGGGAGCTGTTTTTT. Translation gives CASSLTRASGRGTGELFF.

This chain links TRBV5-4 with TRBJ2-7, with 7 bases identical to TRBD1. The CDR3 extends over 14 amino acids. The ends lost 0 bases at V and 5 bases at J; junction bases unmatched: 5. Germline V gene lookup returns CDR1 SGHNT and CDR2 YYREEE (reference sequence). The CDR3 DNA sequence: TGTGCCAGCAGCTTGGGACAGGGCCAGGACGAGCAGTACTTC. Translated, it gives CASSLGQGQDEQYF. The full variable domain, with the rest looked up from reference TRBV5-4 and TRBJ2-7, is ETGVTQSPTHLIKTRGQQVTLRCSSQSGHNTVSWYQQALGQGPQFIFQYYREEENGRGNFPPRFSGLQFPNYSSELNVNALELDDSALYLCASSLGQGQDEQYFGPGTRLTVT.

The V and J genes are TRBV18 and TRBJ2-7, with D hard to call. V was trimmed by 6 bases and J by 2 bases, leaving 11 bases between them. The CDR3 runs 13 residues. CDR1 is KGHSH and CDR2 is LQKENI in the germline V gene. CDR3 nucleotides: TGTGCCAGCTCTTTCGGAGCCACCTACGAGCAGTACTTC. Its protein product is CASSFGATYEQYF.

The chain is built from TRBV5-1 and TRBJ1-2; TRBD1 might be the D (6 bases). Germline lookup yields CDR1 SGHRS and CDR2 YFSETQ. This CDR3 is built from 12 residues. Trimming shortened V by 4 bases and J by 4 bases, and 8 bases separated the two germline ends. The CDR3: CASSVDSYGYTF. The CDR3 DNA sequence: TGCGCCAGCAGCGTGGACAGCTATGGCTACACCTTC.

The chain joins TRBV10-1 to TRBJ2-7; 7 bases map to TRBD1. Trimming cost V 3 bases and J 7 bases; bases outside gene matches: 6. This CDR3 contains 13 residues. Germline CDR1 reads WNHNN; CDR2 reads SYGVQD (reference sequence). CDR3 protein: CASSDGTVKEQYF. The CDR3 DNA follows: TGCGCCAGCAGTGATGGGACAGTTAAAGAGCAGTACTTC.

The rearrangement joins TRBV6-5 to TRBJ1-6, with a tentative D call TRBD1 (5 bases). V dropped 6 bases and J dropped 7 bases, with 13 bases sitting between them. Germline assignment: CDR1 MNHEY and CDR2 SVGAGI. CDR3 size: 14 residues. CDR3 in amino acids: CASSDRRMNSPLHF. CDR3 sequence (DNA): TGTGCCAGCAGCGACAGACGGATGAATTCACCCCTCCACTTT.

V usage is TRBV6-5 and J usage is TRBJ1-6; D unresolved. Germline V gene data show CDR1 as MNHEY and CDR2 as SVGAGI. V was clipped by 2 bases and J by 8 bases, with 10 bases between them. This CDR3 contains 14 residues. The DNA for the CDR3 is TGTGCCAGCAGTTACAGGCAGGTTCATTCACCCCTCCACTTT. The encoded protein is CASSYRQVHSPLHF.

This chain joins TRBV13 and TRBJ2-7; 12 bases map to TRBD2. The CDR3 runs to 16 residues. Germline V gene lookup returns CDR1 PRHDT and CDR2 FYEKMQ (reference sequence). V shed 6 bases, J shed 1 base, and the junction held 7 bases outside the gene matches. CDR3 nucleotides: TGTGCCAGCAGGACGGACCTAGCGGGGGGGTCCTACGAGCAGTACTTC. Protein sequence: CASRTDLAGGSYEQYF.

The chain recombines TRBV11-3 with TRBJ1-1; no firm D call. Per the germline V gene, CDR1 is SGHNT and CDR2 is YENEEA. The CDR3 is 12 residues long. V was shortened by 5 bases and J by 3 bases, with 7 bases between the two germline ends. The CDR3 nucleotides read TGTGCCAGCAGCATTGAGTACACTGAAGCTTTCTTT. Translating gives CASSIEYTEAFF.

The V and J genes are TRBV7-9 and TRBJ1-6, with D perhaps TRBD1 (6 bases). V shed 6 bases and J shed 2 bases, with 11 bases lying between them. Germline V CDR1 and CDR2: SEHNR, FQNEAQ (reference sequence). The CDR3 length is 15 residues. The CDR3 coding sequence is TGTGCCAGCAGTTCCCAGGGGACCTATAATTCACCCCTCCACTTT. Translating it yields CASSSQGTYNSPLHF.

The chain recombines TRBV9 with TRBJ2-3, with 14 bases identical to TRBD2. In germline, CDR1 is SGDLS, CDR2 YYNGEE. This CDR3 comprises 19 residues. J lost 5 bases, V lost 3 bases, and 14 bases had no gene match. The CDR3 is CASSAFPGTSGSRIDTQYF. The CDR3 DNA sequence: TGTGCCAGCAGCGCTTTCCCCGGGACTAGCGGGAGCAGGATAGATACGCAGTATTTT.

The chain employs TRBV19 and TRBJ2-3, with TRBD2 matching over 12 bases. The CDR3 has 18 amino acids. Germline V gene data show CDR1 as LNHDA and CDR2 as SQIVND (reference sequence). The ends lost 6 bases at V and 2 bases at J; junction bases unmatched: 12. This CDR3 reads CASSASSASGGATDTQYF. In DNA, the CDR3 is TGTGCCAGTAGCGCCTCTTCGGCTAGCGGGGGGGCCACAGATACGCAGTATTTT.

The chain carries TRBV6-1 and TRBJ2-2, with a weak D call TRBD1 (6 bases). The length of the CDR3 is 14 residues. V lost 8 bases and J 1 base, leaving 11 bases between the germline ends. Germline V gene sequence: CDR1 MNHNS, CDR2 SASEGT. DNA for the CDR3: TGTGCCAGCCAGCCGGGACAGAACACCGGGGAGCTGTTTTTT. Translated: CASQPGQNTGELFF.

The chain joins TRBV28 to TRBJ2-7; no clear D gene. The V end lost 3 bases, the J end lost 4 bases, and 4 bases lay between the germline ends. CDR1 MDHEN and CDR2 SYDVKM come from the germline V gene. The CDR3 extends over 11 amino acids. The CDR3 DNA follows: TGTGCCAGCAGTTTGCAGTACGAGCAGTACTTC. Protein sequence: CASSLQYEQYF.

The chain uses TRBV7-2 and TRBJ2-5; 9 nucleotides line up with TRBD2. Germline-derived CDR1 and CDR2 are SGHTA and FQGNSA. The junction had 2 bases not matched to a gene; V was cut back by 5 bases and J by 1 base. The CDR3 length is 14 residues. Here the CDR3 DNA reads TGTGCCAGCAGCCCTAGCGGGGCCCAAGAGACCCAGTACTTC. Translating gives CASSPSGAQETQYF.

The chain carries TRBV28 and TRBJ1-4; D is uncertain. The CDR3 length is 15 residues. The V gene's germline CDR1 is MDHEN and CDR2 SYDVKM. The V and J ends lost 8 bases and 0 bases respectively, with 13 bases between them. The CDR3 reads CASGSGTTTNEKLFF. CDR3 in DNA: TGTGCCAGCGGTTCGGGAACAACAACTAATGAAAAACTGTTTTTT.

The rearrangement joins TRBV5-5 to TRBJ2-7; 7 bases agree with TRBD1. J gave up 1 base and V 5 bases, and 9 bases lay outside the gene matches. The CDR3 runs 15 residues. CDR1 is SGHKS, CDR2 YYEKEE, per germline (reference sequence). As DNA, the CDR3 is TGTGCCAGCAGTTCAGTGGGACAGACGTCCTACGAGCAGTACTTC. This translates into CASSSVGQTSYEQYF. The full variable domain, completed using reference TRBV5-5 and TRBJ2-7, is DAGVTQSPTHLIKTRGQQVTLRCSPISGHKSVSWYQQVLGQGPQFIFQYYEKEERGRGNFPDRFSARQFPNYSSELNVNALLLGDSALYLCASSSVGQTSYEQYFGPGTRLTVT.

The rearrangement joins TRBV18 to TRBJ1-1; D call uncertain. Per germline, CDR1 KGHSH and CDR2 LQKENI. The CDR3 spans 13 residues. V shed 6 bases and J shed 5 bases, with 13 bases lying between them. This chain's CDR3 is CASSVGVGTEAFF. The CDR3, as DNA: TGTGCCAGCTCCGTGGGAGTGGGAACTGAAGCTTTCTTT.

The chain carries TRBV5-1 and TRBJ2-2; TRBD1 matches 8 bases. This CDR3 contains 15 residues. With V trimmed by 6 bases and J by 4 bases, 8 bases remained unmatched. CDR1 SGHRS and CDR2 YFSETQ come from the germline V gene. The CDR3 loop reads CASNNRGSSTGELFF. DNA for the CDR3: TGCGCCAGCAACAACAGGGGGTCGAGCACCGGGGAGCTGTTTTTT.

The J gene is TRBJ2-4, the V gene TRBV5-1; 7 bases map to TRBD2. V gave up 4 bases and J gave up 0 bases; unmatched junction bases: 13. Germline CDR1 reads SGHRS; CDR2 reads YFSETQ. The CDR3 loop spans 18 amino acids. The CDR3 nucleotides are TGCGCCAGCAGCCCCCGAGGGCAAGCGGGGCTAGCCAAAAACATTCAGTACTTC. It codes for CASSPRGQAGLAKNIQYF.

J is TRBJ2-7 and V is TRBV11-2, with a possible D match to TRBD1 (5 bases). The V and J ends lost 4 bases and 3 bases respectively, with 13 bases between them. Germline loops: CDR1 SGHAT, CDR2 FQNNGV. This CDR3 region has 14 residues. In DNA, the CDR3 is TGTGCCAGCAGCTACTCCACAGGAAACTACGAGCAGTACTTC. Protein: CASSYSTGNYEQYF.